Following are 2 T cell receptor beta chains from one sample sequenced in a study of breast tumors, draining lymph nodes, adjacent tissues. Breast cancer patients provided tissue from their axillary draining lymph nodes. TCRdb used MiXCR to reprocess the multiplex PCR reads, holding one entry per CDR3 protein. In the table there are 200,000 or so distinct CDR3 sequences, roughly 31% of which are singletons. Sequencing was performed on axillary lymph node tissue. The receptors were gathered from a female donor with breast cancer. Some clones in this sample may be carry-over from other donors' samples.

The rearrangement uses TRBV10-3 and TRBJ2-3; TRBD1 matches 7 bases. This CDR3 is built from 13 residues. CDR1 ENHRY and CDR2 SYGVKD come from the germline V gene. After removal of 4 bases from V and 10 bases from J, the junction contained 8 bases not matched to a gene. As DNA, the CDR3 is TGTGCCATCAGTGGACTTGGGACAGCTCCGCAGTATTTT. Translation gives CAISGLGTAPQYF.

The V call is TRBV5-1, the J call TRBJ2-1; tentatively, D is TRBD2 (6 bases). This CDR3 is built from 15 residues. Germline values: CDR1 SGHRS, CDR2 YFSETQ. Trimming stripped 0 bases from V and 3 bases from J, with 10 bases between. This chain's CDR3 is CASSLVSGSYNEQFF. CDR3 bases: TGCGCCAGCAGCTTGGTGTCCGGGAGCTACAATGAGCAGTTCTTC.